The 11 T cell receptor beta chains in this list originate from one sample, sequenced in a study of Tregs in tolerant kidney transplant recipients. Libraries were prepared by immunoSEQ multiplex PCR; TCRdb keeps only in-frame clonotypes and omits some of them. The sample gives 90,000 to 150,000 clones, roughly 92% of which show up once; roughly 0.63% is in the top ten. Material for sequencing was CD4+ T cells from blood. The source is a human donor in good health.

V usage is TRBV7-9 and J usage is TRBJ1-5; no firm D call. This CDR3 spans 14 amino acids. The germline gives CDR1 SEHNR, CDR2 FQNEAQ (reference sequence). V lost 3 bases and J 3 bases, leaving 9 bases between the germline ends. The CDR3 here is CASSLPTHNQPQHF. Written as DNA, the CDR3 is TGTGCCAGCAGCTTGCCGACCCACAATCAGCCCCAGCATTTT.

The chain is built from TRBV7-7 and TRBJ2-5; D is unclear. V gave up 1 base and J gave up 0 bases, with 6 bases separating them. Germline-derived CDR1 and CDR2 are SSHAT and FNYEAQ (reference sequence). The CDR3 length is 14 residues. CDR3 sequence reads: CASSLGGYQETQYF. CDR3 nucleotides: TGTGCCAGCAGCTTAGGGGGATACCAAGAGACCCAGTACTTC.

This clone was counted only a few times. V is TRBV2 and J is TRBJ1-6, with D possibly matching TRBD1 (6 bases). V lost 4 bases and J 6 bases, leaving 7 bases between the germline ends. CDR1 is SNHLY and CDR2 is FYNNEI in the germline V gene. The CDR3 sequence is 13 residues long. This CDR3 reads CASSVRGNSPLHF. The CDR3 bases are TGTGCCAGCAGTGTCAGGGGTAATTCACCCCTCCACTTT.

The CDR3 sequence: CAISDSRGLHSYEQYF. For the CDR3, the DNA is TGTGCCATCAGTGATTCCAGGGGTCTTCACTCCTACGAGCAGTACTTC. The rearrangement links TRBV10-3 to TRBJ2-7, with a tentative D call TRBD1 (6 bases). The CDR3 runs to 16 residues. Germline CDR1 and CDR2: ENHRY and SYGVKD. The V end lost 3 bases, the J end lost 0 bases, and 15 bases lay between the germline ends.

This chain connects TRBV11-3 to TRBJ2-2; D gene unclear. The CDR3 has 13 residues. V was shortened by 3 bases and J by 6 bases, with 8 bases between the two germline ends. Germline V gene data show CDR1 as SGHNT and CDR2 as YENEEA. The CDR3, as DNA: TGTGCCAGCAGCTTGCCGGGCCCCGGGGAGCTGTTTTTT. This sequence encodes CASSLPGPGELFF.

This clone occurred once. The genes are TRBV2 and TRBJ2-3; D is ambiguous. This CDR3 has 14 residues. Per germline, CDR1 SNHLY and CDR2 FYNNEI. Trimming shortened V by 6 bases and J by 2 bases, and 12 bases separated the two germline ends. The CDR3 sequence: CASRAGQYTDTQYF. DNA of the CDR3: TGTGCCAGCAGGGCTGGGCAGTACACAGATACGCAGTATTTT.

The chain recombines TRBV5-6 with TRBJ1-4, with D maybe TRBD1 (6 bases). V was cut by 4 bases and J by 8 bases, with 18 bases left in between. The CDR3 loop spans 15 amino acids. CDR1 and CDR2 (germline): SGHDT, YYEEEE. The CDR3 sequence is CASSRLGIQGEKLFF. For the CDR3, the DNA is TGTGCCAGCAGCCGCCTCGGGATCCAGGGGGAAAAACTGTTTTTT.

This clone appeared a single time. This chain links TRBV15 with TRBJ1-2, with 7 bases lining up with TRBD1. In germline, CDR1 is LNHNV, CDR2 YYDKDF (reference sequence). The length of the CDR3 is 14 residues. With V trimmed by 3 bases and J by 8 bases, 9 bases remained unmatched. CDR3: CATSRTGIARGYTF. Here the CDR3 DNA reads TGTGCCACCAGCAGGACAGGGATAGCTAGAGGCTACACCTTC. Based on the CDR3 plus reference TRBV15 and TRBJ1-2, the full variable domain is DAMVIQNPRYQVTQFGKPVTLSCSQTLNHNVMYWYQQKSSQAPKLLFHYYDKDFNNEADTPDNFQSRRPNTSFCFLDIRSPGLGDTAMYLCATSRTGIARGYTFGSGTRLTVV.

The chain couples TRBV18 to TRBJ2-3, with D possibly matching TRBD2 (5 bases). V gave up 0 bases and J gave up 4 bases, with 8 bases separating them. The CDR3 has 14 residues. Germline V gene lookup returns CDR1 KGHSH and CDR2 LQKENI. The CDR3 loop is CASSPPSVPDTQYF. As DNA, the CDR3 is TGTGCCAGCTCACCACCTAGCGTCCCAGATACGCAGTATTTT.

The V call is TRBV4-2, the J call TRBJ1-3; D is undetermined. Germline V gives CDR1 LGHNA, CDR2 YNFKEQ. Trimming cost V 8 bases and J 0 bases, with 11 bases left between them. This CDR3 spans 14 amino acids. CDR3 nucleotides: TGTGCCAGCGGTACGGGCGTCTCTGGAAACACCATATATTTT. Encoded protein: CASGTGVSGNTIYF.

V is TRBV9 and J is TRBJ2-3; 7 bases fit TRBD2. The CDR3 extends over 15 amino acids. With 0 bases clipped from V and 5 bases from J, the junction kept 6 bases outside the gene matches. Germline CDR1 SGDLS, CDR2 YYNGEE. This CDR3 is CASSVGAGYGDTQYF. In DNA form, the CDR3 reads TGTGCCAGCAGCGTAGGAGCGGGGTATGGAGATACGCAGTATTTT.